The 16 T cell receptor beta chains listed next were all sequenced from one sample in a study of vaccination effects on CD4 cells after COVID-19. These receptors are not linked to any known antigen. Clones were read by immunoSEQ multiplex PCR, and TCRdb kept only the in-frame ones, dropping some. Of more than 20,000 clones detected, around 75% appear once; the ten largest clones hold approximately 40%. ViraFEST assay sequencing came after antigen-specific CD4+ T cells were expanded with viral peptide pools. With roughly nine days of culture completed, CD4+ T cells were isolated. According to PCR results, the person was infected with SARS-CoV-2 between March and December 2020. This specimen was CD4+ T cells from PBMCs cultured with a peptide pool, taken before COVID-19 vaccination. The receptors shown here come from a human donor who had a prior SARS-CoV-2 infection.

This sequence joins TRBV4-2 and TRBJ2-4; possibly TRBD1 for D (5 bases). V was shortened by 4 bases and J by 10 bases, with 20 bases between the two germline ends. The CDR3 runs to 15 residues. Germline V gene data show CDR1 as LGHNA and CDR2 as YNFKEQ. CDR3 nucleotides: TGTGCCAGCAGCCCTGACGGCAGCCAGAAGGGGATTCAGTACTTC. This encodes CASSPDGSQKGIQYF.

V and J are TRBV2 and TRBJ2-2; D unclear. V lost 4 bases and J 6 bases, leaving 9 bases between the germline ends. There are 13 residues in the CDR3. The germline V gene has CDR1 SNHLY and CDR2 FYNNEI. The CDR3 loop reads CASSVGVSGELFF. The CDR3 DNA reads TGTGCCAGCAGTGTGGGCGTTTCCGGGGAGCTGTTTTTT.

The DNA for the CDR3 is TGTGCCTGGAGTGTGGGGGGCCGGCTTGGCTACACCTTC. This gives the protein CAWSVGGRLGYTF. V and J are TRBV30 and TRBJ1-2; TRBD1 is a possible D gene (6 bases). The CDR3 consists of 13 residues. Deletions cut 0 bases from V and 7 bases from J, with 12 bases between. The germline V gene has CDR1 GTSNPN and CDR2 SVGIG (reference sequence).

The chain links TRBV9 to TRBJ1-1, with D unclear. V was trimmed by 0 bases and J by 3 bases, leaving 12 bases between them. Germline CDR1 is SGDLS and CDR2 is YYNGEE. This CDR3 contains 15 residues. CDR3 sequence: CASSVAPGWDTEAFF. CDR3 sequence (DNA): TGTGCCAGCAGCGTAGCTCCTGGTTGGGACACTGAAGCTTTCTTT.

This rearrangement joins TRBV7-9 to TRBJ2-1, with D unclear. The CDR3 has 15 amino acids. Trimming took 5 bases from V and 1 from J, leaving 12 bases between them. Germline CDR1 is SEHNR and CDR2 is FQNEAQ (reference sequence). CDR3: CASSRIILSYNEQFF. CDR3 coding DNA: TGTGCCAGCAGCCGTATAATACTATCCTACAATGAGCAGTTCTTC.

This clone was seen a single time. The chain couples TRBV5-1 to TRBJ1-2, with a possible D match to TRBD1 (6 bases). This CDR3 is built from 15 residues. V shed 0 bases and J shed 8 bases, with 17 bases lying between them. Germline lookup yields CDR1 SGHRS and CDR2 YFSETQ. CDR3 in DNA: TGCGCCAGCAGCTTGGTCGGGGGCGCAAACGCGGGCTACACCTTC. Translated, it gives CASSLVGGANAGYTF.

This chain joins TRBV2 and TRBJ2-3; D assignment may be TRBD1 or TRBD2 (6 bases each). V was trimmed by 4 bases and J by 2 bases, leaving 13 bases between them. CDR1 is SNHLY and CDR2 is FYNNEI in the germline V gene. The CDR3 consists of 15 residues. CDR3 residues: CASSVLGGNTDTQYF. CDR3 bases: TGTGCCAGCAGTGTTTTAGGGGGGAACACAGATACGCAGTATTTT.

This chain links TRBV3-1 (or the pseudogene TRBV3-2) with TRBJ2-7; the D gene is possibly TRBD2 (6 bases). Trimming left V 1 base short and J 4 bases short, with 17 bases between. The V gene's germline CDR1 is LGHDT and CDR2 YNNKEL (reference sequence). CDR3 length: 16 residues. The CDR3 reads CASSQGTWGLKYEQYF. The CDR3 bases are TGTGCCAGCAGCCAAGGGACCTGGGGACTCAAATACGAGCAGTACTTC.

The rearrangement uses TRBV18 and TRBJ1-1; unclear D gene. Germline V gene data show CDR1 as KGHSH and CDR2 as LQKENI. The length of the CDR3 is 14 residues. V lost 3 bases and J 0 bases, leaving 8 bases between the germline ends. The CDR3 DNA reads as TGTGCCAGCTCACCGCCGGAACTGAACACTGAAGCTTTCTTT. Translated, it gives CASSPPELNTEAFF.

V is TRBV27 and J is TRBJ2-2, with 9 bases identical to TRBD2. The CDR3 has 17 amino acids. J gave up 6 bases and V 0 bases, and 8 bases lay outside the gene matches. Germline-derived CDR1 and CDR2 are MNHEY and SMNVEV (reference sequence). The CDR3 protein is CASSLSRREGGSGELFF. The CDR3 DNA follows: TGTGCCAGCAGTTTATCGCGGCGGGAGGGTGGGTCCGGGGAGCTGTTTTTT.

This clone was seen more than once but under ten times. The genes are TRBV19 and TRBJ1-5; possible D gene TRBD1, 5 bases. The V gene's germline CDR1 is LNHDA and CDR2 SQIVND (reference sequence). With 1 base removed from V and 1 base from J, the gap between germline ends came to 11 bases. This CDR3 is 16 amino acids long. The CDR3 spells CASSIGRGASNQPQHF. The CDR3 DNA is TGTGCCAGTAGTATAGGCCGGGGCGCGAGCAATCAGCCCCAGCATTTT.

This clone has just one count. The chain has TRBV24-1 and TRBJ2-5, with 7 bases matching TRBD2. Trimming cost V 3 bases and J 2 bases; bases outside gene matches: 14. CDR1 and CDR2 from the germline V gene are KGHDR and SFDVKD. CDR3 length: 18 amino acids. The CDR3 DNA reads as TGTGCCACCAGTGATCCCCGCGCTGGGAGGGTATCACAAGAGACCCAGTACTTC. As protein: CATSDPRAGRVSQETQYF.

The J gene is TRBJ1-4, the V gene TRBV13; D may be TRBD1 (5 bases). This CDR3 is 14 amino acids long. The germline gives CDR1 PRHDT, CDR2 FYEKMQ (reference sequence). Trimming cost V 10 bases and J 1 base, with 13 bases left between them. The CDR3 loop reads CATQRGGTNEKLFF. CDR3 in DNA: TGTGCCACACAACGGGGGGGAACTAATGAAAAACTGTTTTTT. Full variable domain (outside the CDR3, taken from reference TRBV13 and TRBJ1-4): AAGVIQSPRHLIKEKRETATLKCYPIPRHDTVYWYQQGPGQDPQFLISFYEKMQSDKGSIPDRFSAQQFSDYHSELNMSSLELGDSALYFCATQRGGTNEKLFFGSGTQLSVL.

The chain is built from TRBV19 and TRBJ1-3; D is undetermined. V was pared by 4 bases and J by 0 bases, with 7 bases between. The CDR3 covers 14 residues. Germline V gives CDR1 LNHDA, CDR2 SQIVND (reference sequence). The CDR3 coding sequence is TGTGCCAGTAGTACAGGTCTCTCTGGAAACACCATATATTTT. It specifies CASSTGLSGNTIYF.

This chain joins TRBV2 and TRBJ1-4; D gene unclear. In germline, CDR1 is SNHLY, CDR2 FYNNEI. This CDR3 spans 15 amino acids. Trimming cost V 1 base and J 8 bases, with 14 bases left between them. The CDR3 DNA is TGTGCCAGCAGTGAAGAGCGGGCAGGTCAGGAAAAACTGTTTTTT. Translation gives CASSEERAGQEKLFF.

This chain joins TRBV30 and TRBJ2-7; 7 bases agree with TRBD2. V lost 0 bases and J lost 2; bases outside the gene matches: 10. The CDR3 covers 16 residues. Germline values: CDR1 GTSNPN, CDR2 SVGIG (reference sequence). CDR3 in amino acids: CAWSVNSGLAAYEQYF. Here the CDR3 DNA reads TGTGCCTGGAGTGTAAACTCGGGCCTAGCGGCCTACGAGCAGTACTTC.